Presented here are 21 T cell receptor beta chains from one specimen sequenced in a study of blood T cell repertoires in COVID-19. Assay used: immunoSEQ multiplex PCR; TCRdb lists only in-frame clones, some missing. The sample has 200,000 to 250,000 clones, about 94% seen once. The sequenced material came from peripheral blood. The receptors stem from a man in his 60s with COVID-19, enrolled during active disease.

This clone occurred once. The rearrangement uses TRBV19 and TRBJ1-2; 8 nucleotides align to TRBD1. This CDR3 contains 13 residues. With 4 bases clipped from V and 6 bases from J, the junction kept 4 bases outside the gene matches. Germline V gene sequence: CDR1 LNHDA, CDR2 SQIVND (reference sequence). The CDR3 DNA is TGTGCCAGTAGTACCACAGGGGGAGATGGCTACACCTTC. Protein: CASSTTGGDGYTF.

V gene TRBV11-2 combines with J gene TRBJ1-1; TRBD1 agrees at 9 bases. Per germline, CDR1 SGHAT and CDR2 FQNNGV. The V and J ends lost 3 bases and 0 bases, in that order; junction bases with no gene match: 8. The CDR3 totals 17 residues. The CDR3 DNA reads as TGTGCCAGCAGCTTTGGACAGGGGTTTGATATGAACACTGAAGCTTTCTTT. Translation: CASSFGQGFDMNTEAFF.

The chain combines TRBV3-1 (or the pseudogene TRBV3-2) with TRBJ1-5, with D possibly matching TRBD1 (5 bases). The CDR3 has 15 amino acids. V lost 0 bases to trimming and J lost 9 bases, with 15 bases between them. Germline CDR1 LGHDT, CDR2 YNNKEL (reference sequence). The CDR3 spells CASSQERGRSWPQHF. The CDR3 DNA is TGTGCCAGCAGCCAAGAACGGGGGAGATCTTGGCCCCAGCATTTT.

J is TRBJ2-5 and V is TRBV7-2; a weak D match, TRBD1 (6 bases). The V and J ends lost 5 bases and 2 bases respectively, with 12 bases between them. CDR1 is SGHTA and CDR2 is FQGNSA in the germline V gene. This CDR3 is 14 amino acids long. The CDR3: CASSISTGQETQYF. CDR3 bases: TGTGCCAGCAGCATCTCGACAGGACAAGAGACCCAGTACTTC.

The rearrangement links TRBV19 to TRBJ1-5, with D hard to call. Germline CDR1 is LNHDA and CDR2 is SQIVND (reference sequence). V lost 3 bases to trimming and J lost 11 bases, with 14 bases between them. The CDR3 loop spans 13 amino acids. CDR3 loop: CASSMRQAGSQHF. The DNA of the CDR3 is TGTGCCAGTAGTATGCGCCAGGCGGGGTCCCAGCATTTT.

The rearrangement uses TRBV11-2 and TRBJ1-6; 7 bases align to TRBD1. The CDR3 runs 15 residues. CDR1 is SGHAT and CDR2 is FQNNGV in the germline V gene. V lost 5 bases and J lost 7; bases outside the gene matches: 8. The CDR3 DNA is TGTGCCAGCAGCCCGGTTAGGACAGGCAATTCACCCCTCCACTTT. Protein: CASSPVRTGNSPLHF.

The rearrangement joins TRBV7-9 to TRBJ1-3; 10 positions match TRBD1. The CDR3 runs to 15 residues. Trimming took 3 bases from V and 8 from J; bases not matched to a gene: 7. Germline loops: CDR1 SEHNR, CDR2 FQNEAQ (reference sequence). CDR3 nucleotide sequence: TGTGCCAGCAGCTTGGGGACAGGGGTGGCGGACACCATATATTTT. Its translation: CASSLGTGVADTIYF.

The chain is built from TRBV2 and TRBJ1-5; D uncertain. The length of the CDR3 is 16 residues. V dropped 6 bases and J dropped 2 bases, with 17 bases sitting between them. The germline V gene has CDR1 SNHLY and CDR2 FYNNEI. CDR3 loop: CASSPRRAGGNQPQHF. The CDR3 nucleotides read TGTGCCAGCAGCCCCAGGAGGGCGGGAGGCAATCAGCCCCAGCATTTT.

This chain links TRBV5-1 with TRBJ2-3; 12 bases are shared with TRBD2. With 2 bases clipped from V and 4 bases from J, the junction kept 5 bases outside the gene matches. The CDR3 totals 16 residues. Germline lookup yields CDR1 SGHRS and CDR2 YFSETQ. The CDR3 DNA follows: TGCGCCAGCAGCTTCGCTAGCGGGAGGGTAGCAGATACGCAGTATTTT. As protein: CASSFASGRVADTQYF.

The chain employs TRBV7-3 and TRBJ1-1; D might be TRBD1 (6 bases). V was shortened by 3 bases and J by 4 bases, with 9 bases between the two germline ends. The V gene's germline CDR1 is SGHTA and CDR2 FQGTGA. The CDR3 sequence is 13 residues long. The chain's CDR3 is CASSFKGGTEAFF. In nucleotides, the CDR3 is TGTGCCAGCAGCTTCAAAGGGGGCACTGAAGCTTTCTTT.

The chain is built from TRBV6-5 and TRBJ1-2, with TRBD1 identical over 9 bases. The germline V gene has CDR1 MNHEY and CDR2 SVGAGI. The V segment lost 6 bases and the J segment 6 bases; nucleotides outside the gene matches: 5. The CDR3 spans 13 residues. This CDR3 reads CASRTGGSNGYTF. CDR3 DNA: TGTGCCAGCAGGACAGGGGGATCGAATGGCTACACCTTC.

This clone was seen only a few times. The rearrangement uses TRBV6-5 and TRBJ1-1; D not certain. V was shortened by 6 bases and J by 1 base, with 9 bases between the two germline ends. Germline assignment: CDR1 MNHEY and CDR2 SVGAGI. There are 13 residues in the CDR3. The CDR3 sequence: CASSPRKNTEAFF. The CDR3 nucleotides read TGTGCCAGCAGCCCGCGAAAGAACACTGAAGCTTTCTTT.

The chain employs TRBV3-1 (or the pseudogene TRBV3-2) and TRBJ2-2; 7 bases agree with TRBD2. Germline trimming cut 1 base from V and 6 bases from J; bases unmatched to any gene: 8. Germline CDR1 LGHDT, CDR2 YNNKEL (reference sequence). The CDR3 is made up of 16 amino acids. In nucleotides, the CDR3 is TGTGCCAGCAGCCAAGTAGGCGGGAGTAGTGCCGGGGAGCTGTTTTTT. Its protein is CASSQVGGSSAGELFF.

The chain has TRBV12-3 or TRBV12-4 and TRBJ2-7; 13 bases align to TRBD2. This CDR3 has 13 residues. Trimming removed 5 bases from V and 5 bases from J; junction bases left unmatched: 0. CDR3 DNA sequence: TGTGCCAGCAGTGGACTAGCGGGAGACGAGCAGTACTTC. Amino acids: CASSGLAGDEQYF.

As DNA, the CDR3 is TGTGCCAGATCGACACCGGGACAGGGCAATGAGCAGTTCTTC. Residues: CARSTPGQGNEQFF. The chain joins TRBV19 to TRBJ2-1; 9 positions agree with TRBD1. V was clipped by 9 bases and J by 6 bases; unmatched bases: 9. The CDR3 is 14 residues long. CDR1 LNHDA and CDR2 SQIVND come from the germline V gene (reference sequence).

The gene calls are TRBV18 and TRBJ2-7; D is perhaps TRBD1 (5 bases). The germline gives CDR1 KGHSH, CDR2 LQKENI. This CDR3 spans 14 amino acids. V was clipped by 2 bases and J by 5 bases, with 13 bases between them. The chain's CDR3 is CASSPSPGKDEQYF. CDR3 in DNA: TGTGCCAGCTCACCATCCCCAGGGAAGGACGAGCAGTACTTC.

The chain links TRBV7-2 to TRBJ1-2; D unclear. Trimming removed 5 bases from V and 0 bases from J, with 7 bases in between. The germline CDR1 and CDR2 sequences are SGHTA and FQGNSA. This CDR3 region has 13 residues. The CDR3 reads CASSPPSNYGYTF. For the CDR3, the DNA is TGTGCCAGCAGCCCCCCATCTAACTATGGCTACACCTTC.

The rearrangement joins TRBV3-1 (or the pseudogene TRBV3-2) to TRBJ1-1; 11 bases are a match to TRBD1. CDR1 is LGHDT, CDR2 YNNKEL, per germline (reference sequence). This CDR3 is 17 amino acids long. After removal of 0 bases from V and 2 bases from J, the junction contained 5 bases not matched to a gene. CDR3 region: CASSQDRDRGINTEAFF. CDR3 DNA: TGTGCCAGCAGCCAAGACCGGGACAGGGGGATAAACACTGAAGCTTTCTTT.

The chain is built from TRBV5-4 and TRBJ1-2; 7 bases match TRBD1. This CDR3 is 14 amino acids long. The J segment lost 6 bases and the V segment lost 4 bases, leaving 9 bases of the junction unmatched. The germline V gene encodes CDR1 SGHNT and CDR2 YYREEE (reference sequence). The CDR3 protein is CASSARTGEHGYTF. The CDR3 region has the DNA TGTGCCAGCAGCGCTCGTACAGGGGAGCATGGCTACACCTTC.

V is TRBV28 and J is TRBJ1-2; the match to TRBD1 covers 8 bases. The V gene end was trimmed by 1 base and the J gene end by 6 bases; junction bases not matched to a gene: 4. CDR3 length equals 14 residues. Germline loops: CDR1 MDHEN, CDR2 SYDVKM. CDR3 sequence: CASSLSQGANGYTF. The CDR3 coding sequence is TGTGCCAGCAGTTTATCTCAGGGGGCGAATGGCTACACCTTC.

The J gene is TRBJ2-3, the V gene TRBV9; D is possibly TRBD2 (6 bases). V shed 1 base and J shed 2 bases, with 11 bases lying between them. The CDR3 is 15 amino acids. Germline loops: CDR1 SGDLS, CDR2 YYNGEE. The CDR3 DNA reads TGTGCCAGCAGCGTAACGGCGGGAATCACAGATACGCAGTATTTT. Its protein is CASSVTAGITDTQYF.